This T cell receptor (beta chain) was found in a study of prognosis after radiotherapy for stage I lung cancer. Background on the study: Following radiotherapy, several patients went on to present distant metastases at a median of around seven months, and fewer than 19 exhibited no significant progression.

This clonotype showed up many times. Amplicons of TCR beta CDR3 were generated from genomic DNA by two-round multiplex PCR. TRBV and TRBJ genes each had their own specific primers in first-round PCR. TCRdb reanalysed the multiplex PCR reads using MiXCR and keeps one entry per CDR3 protein. The sample records about 30,000 distinct CDR3 sequences, less than 40% being singletons. CDR1 is MGHRA, CDR2 YSYEKL, per germline. This CDR3 region has 16 residues. With V trimmed by 0 bases and J by 8 bases, 9 bases remained unmatched. The receptor comes from a donor aged 50 or older with non-small cell lung cancer. The chain has TRBV4-1 and TRBJ1-4; 7 bases map to TRBD1. The source was PBMCs, collected before or after stereotactic body radiation therapy (not recorded which). The CDR3: CASSQDMDRIKEKLFF. The CDR3 nucleotides read TGCGCCAGCAGCCAAGATATGGACAGGATCAAAGAAAAACTGTTTTTT.